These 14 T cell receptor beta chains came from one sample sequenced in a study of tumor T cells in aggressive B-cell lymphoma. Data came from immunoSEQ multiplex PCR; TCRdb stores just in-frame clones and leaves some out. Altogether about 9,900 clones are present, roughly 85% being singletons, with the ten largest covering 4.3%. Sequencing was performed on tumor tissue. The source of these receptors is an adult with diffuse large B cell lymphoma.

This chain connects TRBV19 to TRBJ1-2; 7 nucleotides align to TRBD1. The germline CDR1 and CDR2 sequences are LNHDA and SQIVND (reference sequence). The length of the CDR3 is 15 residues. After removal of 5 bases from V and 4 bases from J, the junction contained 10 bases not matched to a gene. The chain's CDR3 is CASSLTGTASYGYTF. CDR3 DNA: TGTGCCAGTAGTCTGACCGGGACAGCCAGCTATGGCTACACCTTC.

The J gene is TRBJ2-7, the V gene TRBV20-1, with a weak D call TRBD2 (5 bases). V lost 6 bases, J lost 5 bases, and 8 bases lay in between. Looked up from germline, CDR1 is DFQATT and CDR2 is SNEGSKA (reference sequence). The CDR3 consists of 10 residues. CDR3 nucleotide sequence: TGCAGTGCCCAGAGGGACGAGCAGTACTTC. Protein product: CSAQRDEQYF.

Written as DNA, the CDR3 is TGCGCCAGCAGTATAGCGGGCCGGGGAGGGGAGACCCAGTACTTC. Its translation: CASSIAGRGGETQYF. The genes are TRBV5-1 and TRBJ2-5; TRBD2 agrees at 7 bases. Trimming took 5 bases from V and 5 from J; bases not matched to a gene: 12. The CDR3 contains 15 residues. Germline CDR1 reads SGHRS; CDR2 reads YFSETQ.

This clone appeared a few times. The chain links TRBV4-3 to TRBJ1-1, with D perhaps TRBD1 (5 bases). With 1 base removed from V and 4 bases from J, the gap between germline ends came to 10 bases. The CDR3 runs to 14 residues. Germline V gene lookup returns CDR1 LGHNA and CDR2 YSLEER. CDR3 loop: CASSQGTGPTEAFF. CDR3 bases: TGCGCCAGCAGCCAAGGAACAGGTCCCACTGAAGCTTTCTTT.

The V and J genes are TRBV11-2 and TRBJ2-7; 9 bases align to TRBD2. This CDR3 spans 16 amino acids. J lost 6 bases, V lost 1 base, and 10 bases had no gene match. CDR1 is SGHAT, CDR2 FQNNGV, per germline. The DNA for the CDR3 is TGTGCCAGCAGCTTAGCTGGGGGTAGCGGGAGTATCGAGCAGTACTTC. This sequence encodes CASSLAGGSGSIEQYF.

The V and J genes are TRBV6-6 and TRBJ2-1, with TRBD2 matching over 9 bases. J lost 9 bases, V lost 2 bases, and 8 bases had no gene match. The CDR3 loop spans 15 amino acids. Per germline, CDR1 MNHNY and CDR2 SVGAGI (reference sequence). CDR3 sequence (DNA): TGTGCCAGCAGTTACGGGATAGCGGGGGAAGTTGAGCAGTTCTTC. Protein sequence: CASSYGIAGEVEQFF.

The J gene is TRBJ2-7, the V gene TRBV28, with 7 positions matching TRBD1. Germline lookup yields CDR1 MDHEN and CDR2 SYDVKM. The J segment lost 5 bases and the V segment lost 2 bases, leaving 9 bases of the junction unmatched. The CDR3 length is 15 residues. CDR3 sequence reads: CASSLPGTVKDEQYF. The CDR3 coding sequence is TGTGCCAGCAGTTTACCCGGGACAGTGAAGGACGAGCAGTACTTC.

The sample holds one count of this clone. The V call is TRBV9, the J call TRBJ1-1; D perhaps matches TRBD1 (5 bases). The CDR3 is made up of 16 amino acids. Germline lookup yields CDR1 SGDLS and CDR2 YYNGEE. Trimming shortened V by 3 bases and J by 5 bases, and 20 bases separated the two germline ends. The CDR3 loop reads CASSAREDKLGTEAFF. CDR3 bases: TGTGCCAGCAGCGCCCGTGAGGACAAGTTGGGAACTGAAGCTTTCTTT.

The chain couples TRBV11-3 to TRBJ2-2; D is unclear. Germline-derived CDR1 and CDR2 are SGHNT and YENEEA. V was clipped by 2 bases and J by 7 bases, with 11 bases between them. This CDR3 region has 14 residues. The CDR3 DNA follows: TGTGCCAGCAGCTTATCTCTACTTCACGGGGAGCTGTTTTTT. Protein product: CASSLSLLHGELFF.

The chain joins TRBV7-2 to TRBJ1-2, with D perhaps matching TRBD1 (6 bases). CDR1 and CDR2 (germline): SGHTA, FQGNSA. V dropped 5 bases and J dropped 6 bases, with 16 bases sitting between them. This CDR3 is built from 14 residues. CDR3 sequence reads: CASSRPDSLHGYTF. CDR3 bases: TGTGCCAGCAGCCGGCCGGACAGCTTGCATGGCTACACCTTC.

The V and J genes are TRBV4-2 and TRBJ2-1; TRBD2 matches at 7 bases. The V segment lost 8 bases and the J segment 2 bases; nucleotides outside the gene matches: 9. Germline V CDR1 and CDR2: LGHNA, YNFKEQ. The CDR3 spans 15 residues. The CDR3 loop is CASLPFAGAYNEQFF. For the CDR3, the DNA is TGTGCCAGCCTCCCTTTTGCGGGAGCCTACAATGAGCAGTTCTTC.

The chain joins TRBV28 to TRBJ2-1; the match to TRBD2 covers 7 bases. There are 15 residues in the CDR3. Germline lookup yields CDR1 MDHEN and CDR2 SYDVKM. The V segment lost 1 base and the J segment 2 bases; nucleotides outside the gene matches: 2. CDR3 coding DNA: TGTGCCAGCAGTTTATTTGGGACTACCTACAATGAGCAGTTCTTC. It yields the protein CASSLFGTTYNEQFF.

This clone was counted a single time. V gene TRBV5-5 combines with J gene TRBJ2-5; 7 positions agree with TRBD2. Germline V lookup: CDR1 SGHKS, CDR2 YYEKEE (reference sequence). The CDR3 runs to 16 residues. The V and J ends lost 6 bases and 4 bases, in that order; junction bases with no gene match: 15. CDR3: CASNRGGSGIGETQYF. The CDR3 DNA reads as TGTGCCAGCAACCGGGGAGGGAGCGGGATAGGAGAGACCCAGTACTTC. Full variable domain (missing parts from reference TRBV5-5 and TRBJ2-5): DAGVTQSPTHLIKTRGQQVTLRCSPISGHKSVSWYQQVLGQGPQFIFQYYEKEERGRGNFPDRFSARQFPNYSSELNVNALLLGDSALYLCASNRGGSGIGETQYFGPGTRLLVL.

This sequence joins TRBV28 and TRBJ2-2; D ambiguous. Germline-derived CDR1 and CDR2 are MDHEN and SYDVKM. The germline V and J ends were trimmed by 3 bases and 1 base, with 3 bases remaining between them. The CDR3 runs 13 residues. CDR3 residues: CASSLRNTGELFF. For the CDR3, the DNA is TGTGCCAGCAGTTTGCGGAACACCGGGGAGCTGTTTTTT. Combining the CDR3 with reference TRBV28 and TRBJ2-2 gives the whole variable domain DVKVTQSSRYLVKRTGEKVFLECVQDMDHENMFWYRQDPGLGLRLIYFSYDVKMKEKGDIPEGYSVSREKKERFSLILESASTNQTSMYLCASSLRNTGELFFGEGSRLTVL.